These T cell receptor beta chains were read from a single sample in a study of T cell responses to AZD1222 COVID-19 vaccine. The assay was immunoSEQ multiplex PCR, and TCRdb's table has in-frame clones only and misses some. The sample lists 45,000 or so clones, 75% to 85% occurring once. The sample in question was peripheral blood, obtained on day 0 of AZD1222 vaccination. The origin of the receptors is an adult in good health. The conserved cysteine and the conserved F or W are not part of the CDR3 here.

v_call	j_call	cdr3_aa
TRBV10-3	TRBJ2-3	AISRRLAGESDTQY
TRBV6-5	TRBJ1-5	ASSRGDFSNQPQH
TRBV19	TRBJ1-5	ASSSPSRAGNQPQH
TRBV5-6	TRBJ2-1	ASSSGTTSYNEQF
TRBV25-1	TRBJ1-5	ASSQGGVNQPQH
TRBV30	TRBJ2-2	AWSLAGGGTGELF
TRBV28	TRBJ1-4	ATRQGATNEKLF
TRBV7-9	TRBJ1-5	ASSPGQGDQPQH
TRBV9	TRBJ1-1	ASSVQASNTEAF
TRBV24-1	TRBJ2-3	ATSDPGTGVTDTQY
TRBV27	TRBJ2-7	ASSRLAFPSYEQY
TRBV28	TRBJ1-1	ASSLRQGNTEAF
TRBV7-9	TRBJ2-3	ASSPGGRGGTDTQY
TRBV7-2	TRBJ1-3	ASSLAPPVSGNTIY
TRBV7-2	TRBJ2-1	ASSYSGGSYNEQF
TRBV9	TRBJ1-5	ASSITGGNQPQH
TRBV13	TRBJ2-5	ASSSGAQETQY
TRBV27	TRBJ1-1	ASSWTGTNTEAF
TRBV18	TRBJ2-7	ASSPDREYEQY
TRBV4-1	TRBJ2-7	ASSQQSGIEQY
TRBV29-1	TRBJ2-7	SARTGLSYEQY
TRBV28	TRBJ2-7	ASSSVAGVYEQY
TRBV19	TRBJ1-5	ASSIYQMNQPQH
TRBV4-2	TRBJ1-6	ASSQDPIGSYSPLH
TRBV6-5	TRBJ1-2	ASSSQQGLGYT
TRBV18	TRBJ1-2	ASSPLVLPEGYGYT
TRBV5-1	TRBJ1-5	ASSRDSNQPQH
TRBV7-8	TRBJ2-1	ASSPHRGLSYNEQF